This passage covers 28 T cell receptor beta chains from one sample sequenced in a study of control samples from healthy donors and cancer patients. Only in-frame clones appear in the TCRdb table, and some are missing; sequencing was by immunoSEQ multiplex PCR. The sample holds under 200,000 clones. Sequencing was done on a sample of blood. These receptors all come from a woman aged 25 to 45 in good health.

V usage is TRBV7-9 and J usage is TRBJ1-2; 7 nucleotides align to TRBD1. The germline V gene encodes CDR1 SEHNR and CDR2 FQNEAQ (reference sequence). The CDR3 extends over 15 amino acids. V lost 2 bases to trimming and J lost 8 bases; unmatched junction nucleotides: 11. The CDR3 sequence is CASSLQGGEVGGYTF. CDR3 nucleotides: TGTGCCAGCAGCTTACAAGGGGGCGAGGTTGGAGGCTACACCTTC.

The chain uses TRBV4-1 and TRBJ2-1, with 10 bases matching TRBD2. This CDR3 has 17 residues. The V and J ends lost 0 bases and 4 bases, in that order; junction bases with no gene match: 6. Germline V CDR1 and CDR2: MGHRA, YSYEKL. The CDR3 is CASSQDPPSGGYNEQFF. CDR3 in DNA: TGCGCCAGCAGCCAAGATCCACCTAGCGGGGGTTACAATGAGCAGTTCTTC.

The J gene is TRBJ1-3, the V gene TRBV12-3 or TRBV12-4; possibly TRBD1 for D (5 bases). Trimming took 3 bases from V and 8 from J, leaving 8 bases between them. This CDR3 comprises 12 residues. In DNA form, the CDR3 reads TGTGCCAGCAGTTTTGGGGGTGACACCATATATTTT. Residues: CASSFGGDTIYF.

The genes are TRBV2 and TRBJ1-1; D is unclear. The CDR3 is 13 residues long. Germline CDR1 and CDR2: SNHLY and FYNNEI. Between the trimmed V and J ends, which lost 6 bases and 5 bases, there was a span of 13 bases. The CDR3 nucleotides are TGTGCCAGCAGAAGAGAGTCATCGACTGAAGCTTTCTTT. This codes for CASRRESSTEAFF.

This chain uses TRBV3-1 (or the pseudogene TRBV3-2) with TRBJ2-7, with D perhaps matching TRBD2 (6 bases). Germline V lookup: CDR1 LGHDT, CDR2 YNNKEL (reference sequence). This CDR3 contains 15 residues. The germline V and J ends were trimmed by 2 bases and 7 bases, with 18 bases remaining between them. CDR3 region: CASSQQSYPREEQYF. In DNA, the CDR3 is TGTGCCAGCAGCCAACAAAGCTACCCCCGGGAGGAGCAGTACTTC.

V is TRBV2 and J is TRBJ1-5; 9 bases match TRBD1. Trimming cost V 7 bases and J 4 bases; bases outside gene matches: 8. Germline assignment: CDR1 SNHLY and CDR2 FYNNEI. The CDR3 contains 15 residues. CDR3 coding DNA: TGTGCCAGCACACGTTTACAGGGGGCGAATCAGCCCCAGCATTTT. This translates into CASTRLQGANQPQHF.

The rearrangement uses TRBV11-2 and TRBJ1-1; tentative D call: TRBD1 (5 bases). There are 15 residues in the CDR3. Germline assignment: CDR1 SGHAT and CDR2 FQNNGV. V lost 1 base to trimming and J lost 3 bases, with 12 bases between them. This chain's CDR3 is CASSLGTGLDTEAFF. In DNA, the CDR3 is TGTGCCAGCAGCTTAGGAACAGGTTTGGACACTGAAGCTTTCTTT.

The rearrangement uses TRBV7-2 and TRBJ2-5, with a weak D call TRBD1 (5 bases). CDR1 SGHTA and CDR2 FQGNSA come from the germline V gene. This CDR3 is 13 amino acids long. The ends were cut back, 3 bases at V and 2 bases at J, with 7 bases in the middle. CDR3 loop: CASSFNRQETQYF. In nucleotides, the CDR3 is TGTGCCAGCAGCTTCAACAGGCAAGAGACCCAGTACTTC.

DNA of the CDR3: TGCGCCAGCAGCGACAGGGTGTATCAGCCCCAGCATTTT. It encodes CASSDRVYQPQHF. This chain joins TRBV4-3 and TRBJ1-5; TRBD1 matches 7 bases. Germline CDR1 LGHNA, CDR2 YSLEER. The trim removed 5 bases at V and 5 bases at J, leaving 3 bases unmatched. The CDR3 extends over 13 amino acids.

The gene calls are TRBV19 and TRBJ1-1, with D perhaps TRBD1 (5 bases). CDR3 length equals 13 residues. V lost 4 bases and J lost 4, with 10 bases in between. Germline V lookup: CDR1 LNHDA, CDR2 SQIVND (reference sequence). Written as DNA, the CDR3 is TGTGCCAGTAGTACAGGGTTGCGCACTGAAGCTTTCTTT. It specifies CASSTGLRTEAFF.

In nucleotides, the CDR3 is TGTGCCAGCAGTCCCAGGGGGACGACTAATGAAAAACTGTTTTTT. It encodes CASSPRGTTNEKLFF. The rearrangement uses TRBV28 and TRBJ1-4; 7 nucleotides align to TRBD1. This CDR3 has 15 residues. Losses at the gene ends were 5 bases for V and 2 bases for J; bases not matched to a gene: 5. The germline V gene encodes CDR1 MDHEN and CDR2 SYDVKM. The variable domain in full, with the rest retrieved from reference TRBV28 and TRBJ1-4, is DVKVTQSSRYLVKRTGEKVFLECVQDMDHENMFWYRQDPGLGLRLIYFSYDVKMKEKGDIPEGYSVSREKKERFSLILESASTNQTSMYLCASSPRGTTNEKLFFGSGTQLSVL.

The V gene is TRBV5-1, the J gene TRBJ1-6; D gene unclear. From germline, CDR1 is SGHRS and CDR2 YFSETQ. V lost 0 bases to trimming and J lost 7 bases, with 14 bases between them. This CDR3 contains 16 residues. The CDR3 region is CASSLAQPTGNSPLHF. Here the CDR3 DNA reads TGCGCCAGCAGCTTGGCCCAACCGACGGGAAATTCACCCCTCCACTTT.

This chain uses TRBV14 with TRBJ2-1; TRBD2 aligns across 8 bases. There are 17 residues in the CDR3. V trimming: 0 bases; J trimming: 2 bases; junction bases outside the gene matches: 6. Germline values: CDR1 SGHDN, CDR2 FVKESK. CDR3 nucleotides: TGTGCCAGCAGCCAAGATTCGGGGCGGGGGGCCTACAATGAGCAGTTCTTC. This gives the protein CASSQDSGRGAYNEQFF.

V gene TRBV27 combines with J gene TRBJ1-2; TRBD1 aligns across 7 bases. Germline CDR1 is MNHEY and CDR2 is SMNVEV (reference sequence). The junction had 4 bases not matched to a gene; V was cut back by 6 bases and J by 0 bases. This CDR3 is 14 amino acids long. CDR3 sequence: CASSRTGPNYGYTF. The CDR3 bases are TGTGCCAGCAGCAGGACAGGTCCTAACTATGGCTACACCTTC.

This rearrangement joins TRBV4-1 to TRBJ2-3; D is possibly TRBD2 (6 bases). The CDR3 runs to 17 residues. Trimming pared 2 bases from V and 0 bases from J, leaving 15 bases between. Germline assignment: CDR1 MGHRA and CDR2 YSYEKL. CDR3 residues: CASSQKSERVSTDTQYF. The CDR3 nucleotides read TGCGCCAGCAGCCAAAAATCAGAGCGGGTGAGCACAGATACGCAGTATTTT.

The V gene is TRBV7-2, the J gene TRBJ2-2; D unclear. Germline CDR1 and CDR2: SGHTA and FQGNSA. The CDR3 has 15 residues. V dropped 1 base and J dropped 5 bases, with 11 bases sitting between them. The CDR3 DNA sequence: TGTGCCAGCAGCTTAGTTGTTGGATGGACCGGGGAGCTGTTTTTT. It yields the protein CASSLVVGWTGELFF.

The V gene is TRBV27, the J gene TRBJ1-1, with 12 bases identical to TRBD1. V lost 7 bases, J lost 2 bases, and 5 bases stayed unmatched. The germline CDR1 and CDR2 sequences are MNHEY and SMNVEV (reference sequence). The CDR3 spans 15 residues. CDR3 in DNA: TGTGCCAGCAAGGGGACAGGGGGCCCCAACACTGAAGCTTTCTTT. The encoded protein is CASKGTGGPNTEAFF.

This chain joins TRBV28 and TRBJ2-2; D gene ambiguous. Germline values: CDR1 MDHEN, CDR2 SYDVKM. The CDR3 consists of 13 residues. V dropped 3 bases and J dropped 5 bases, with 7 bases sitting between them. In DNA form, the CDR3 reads TGTGCCAGCAGTTTTGTTGAAACCGGGGAGCTGTTTTTT. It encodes CASSFVETGELFF.

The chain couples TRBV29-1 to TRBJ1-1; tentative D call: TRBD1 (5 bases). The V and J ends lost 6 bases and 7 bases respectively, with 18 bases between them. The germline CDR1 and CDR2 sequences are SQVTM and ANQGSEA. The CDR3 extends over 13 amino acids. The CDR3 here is CSVRVGQGREAFF. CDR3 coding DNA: TGCAGCGTCAGGGTTGGCCAGGGACGTGAAGCTTTCTTT.

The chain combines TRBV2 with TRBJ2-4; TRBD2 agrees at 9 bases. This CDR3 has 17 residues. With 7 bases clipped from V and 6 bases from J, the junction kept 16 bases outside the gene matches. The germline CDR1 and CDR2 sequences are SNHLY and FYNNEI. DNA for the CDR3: TGTGCCAGCATCCACTCCCTGAGCGGGGGGAGGGGAAACATTCAGTACTTC. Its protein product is CASIHSLSGGRGNIQYF.

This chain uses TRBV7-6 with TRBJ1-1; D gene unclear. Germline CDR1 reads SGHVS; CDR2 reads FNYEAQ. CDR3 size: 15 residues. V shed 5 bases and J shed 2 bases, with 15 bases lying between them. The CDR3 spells CASSPSRVPNTEAFF. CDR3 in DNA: TGTGCCAGCAGCCCGTCGAGGGTTCCCAACACTGAAGCTTTCTTT.

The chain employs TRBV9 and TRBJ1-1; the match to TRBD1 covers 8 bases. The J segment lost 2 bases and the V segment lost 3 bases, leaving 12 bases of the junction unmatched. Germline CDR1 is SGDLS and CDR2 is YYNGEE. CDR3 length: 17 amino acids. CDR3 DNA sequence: TGTGCCAGCAGCGCGCGACTCCCCGGGACAGGAAACACTGAAGCTTTCTTT. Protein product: CASSARLPGTGNTEAFF.

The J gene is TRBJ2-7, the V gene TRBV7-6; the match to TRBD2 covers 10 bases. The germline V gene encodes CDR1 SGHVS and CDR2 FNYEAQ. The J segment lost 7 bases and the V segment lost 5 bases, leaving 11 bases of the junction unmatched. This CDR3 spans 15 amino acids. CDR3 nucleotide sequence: TGTGCCAGCAGCGTTAGAAGCGGGGGGGCTAGTGAGCAGTACTTC. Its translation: CASSVRSGGASEQYF.

The CDR3 region has the DNA TGTGCCAGCAGTGAAGGTTGGGGAGAGAAGGCTAGCGGGGGGAAAAATGAGCAGTTCTTC. Its translation is CASSEGWGEKASGGKNEQFF. The chain combines TRBV6-4 with TRBJ2-1; 11 nucleotides agree with TRBD2. The CDR3 consists of 20 residues. J gave up 7 bases and V 3 bases, and 20 bases lay outside the gene matches. From germline, CDR1 is MRHNA and CDR2 SNTAGT.

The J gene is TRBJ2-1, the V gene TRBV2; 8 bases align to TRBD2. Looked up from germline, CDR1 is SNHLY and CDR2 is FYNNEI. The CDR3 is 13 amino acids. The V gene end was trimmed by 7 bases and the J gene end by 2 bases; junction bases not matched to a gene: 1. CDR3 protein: CASTGGTYNEQFF. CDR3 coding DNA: TGTGCCAGCACGGGGGGGACCTACAATGAGCAGTTCTTC.

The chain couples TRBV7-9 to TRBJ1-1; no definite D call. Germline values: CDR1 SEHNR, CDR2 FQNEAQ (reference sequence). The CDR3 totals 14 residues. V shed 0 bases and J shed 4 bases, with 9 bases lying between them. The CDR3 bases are TGTGCCAGCAGCTTAGCGCCACAGATCACTGAAGCTTTCTTT. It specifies CASSLAPQITEAFF.

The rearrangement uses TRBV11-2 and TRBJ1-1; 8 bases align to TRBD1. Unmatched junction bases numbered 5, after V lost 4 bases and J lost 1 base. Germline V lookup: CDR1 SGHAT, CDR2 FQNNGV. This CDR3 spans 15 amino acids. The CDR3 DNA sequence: TGTGCCAGCAGCTCGCGACAGGGGCAGAACACTGAAGCTTTCTTT. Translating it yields CASSSRQGQNTEAFF.

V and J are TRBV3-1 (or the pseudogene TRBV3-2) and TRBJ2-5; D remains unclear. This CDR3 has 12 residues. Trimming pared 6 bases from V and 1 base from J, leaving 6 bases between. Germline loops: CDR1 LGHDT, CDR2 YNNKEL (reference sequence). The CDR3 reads CASSQTQETQYF. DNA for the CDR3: TGTGCCAGCAGTCAGACCCAAGAGACCCAGTACTTC.